The clone carrying this T cell receptor beta chain was found many times. Its antigen is currently unknown. These data originate in a study of T-cell memory formation after mild COVID-19. Study-wide context: TCR clusters were mostly confined to one donor each. Broader study findings: Day 37-peaking second-wave clones had unconfirmed SARS-CoV-2 specificity. Day 15 to 85 contracting clones showed balanced CD4/CD8; day 15 to 37 expanders favored CD4+.

The CDR3 has 14 amino acids. V dropped 6 bases and J dropped 0 bases, with 9 bases sitting between them. Germline V gene lookup returns CDR1 SGHRS and CDR2 YFSETQ. TCR alpha and TCR beta cDNA libraries carrying sample barcodes and UMIs were produced by 5'RACE using constant-segment primers. One entry per CDR3 protein, called by TCRdb with MiXCR from the 5' RACE reads. The table records roughly 160,000 distinct CDR3 sequences, under 14% of them present only once. The sample was PBMCs or a T cell subset sorted from them (not recorded which). The TCR originated in a man aged 18 to 29 who had mild COVID-19 (a few samples of this study predate the infection). Cell type and time point are not known. The V gene is TRBV5-1, the J gene TRBJ2-2, with D unresolved. The CDR3 DNA reads as TGCGCCAGCACATTCCACACGAACACCGGGGAGCTGTTTTTT. This encodes CASTFHTNTGELFF.